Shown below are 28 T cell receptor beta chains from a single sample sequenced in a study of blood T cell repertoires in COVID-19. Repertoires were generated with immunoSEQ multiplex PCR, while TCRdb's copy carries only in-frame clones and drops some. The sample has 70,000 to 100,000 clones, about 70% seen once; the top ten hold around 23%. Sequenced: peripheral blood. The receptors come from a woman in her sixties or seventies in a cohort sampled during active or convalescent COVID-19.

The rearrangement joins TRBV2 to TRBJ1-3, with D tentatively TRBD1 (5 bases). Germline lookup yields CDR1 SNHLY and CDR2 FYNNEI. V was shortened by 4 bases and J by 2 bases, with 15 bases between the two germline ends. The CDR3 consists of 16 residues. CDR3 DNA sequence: TGTGCCAGCAGTGGGTCCGACAGCGTTACTGGAAACACCATATATTTT. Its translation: CASSGSDSVTGNTIYF.

Written as DNA, the CDR3 is TGTGCCAGCGGGGGGGTAGTATCCTACGAGCAGTACTTC. It translates to CASGGVVSYEQYF. The chain links TRBV2 to TRBJ2-7, with 7 bases that match TRBD2. CDR3 length equals 13 residues. Per germline, CDR1 SNHLY and CDR2 FYNNEI. J gave up 1 base and V 8 bases, and 5 bases lay outside the gene matches.

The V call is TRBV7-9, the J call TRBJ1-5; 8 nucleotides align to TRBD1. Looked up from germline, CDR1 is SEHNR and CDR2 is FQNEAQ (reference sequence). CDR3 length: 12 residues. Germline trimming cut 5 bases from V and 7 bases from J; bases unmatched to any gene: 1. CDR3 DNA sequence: TGTGCCAGCAGCGCAGGGGGCCAGCCCCAGCATTTT. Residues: CASSAGGQPQHF.

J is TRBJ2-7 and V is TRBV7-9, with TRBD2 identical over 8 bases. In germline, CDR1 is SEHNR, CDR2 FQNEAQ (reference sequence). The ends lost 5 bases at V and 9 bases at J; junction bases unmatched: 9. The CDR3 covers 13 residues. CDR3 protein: CASSLREGAWQYF. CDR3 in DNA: TGTGCCAGCAGCCTTCGGGAGGGTGCTTGGCAGTACTTC.

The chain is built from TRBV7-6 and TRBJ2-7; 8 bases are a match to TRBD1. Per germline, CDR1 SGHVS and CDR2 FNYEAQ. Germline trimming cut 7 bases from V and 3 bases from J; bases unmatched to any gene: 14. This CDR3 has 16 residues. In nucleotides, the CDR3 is TGTGCCAGCAATACGGACCGGGACAGGCCAGGCTACGAGCAGTACTTC. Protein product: CASNTDRDRPGYEQYF.

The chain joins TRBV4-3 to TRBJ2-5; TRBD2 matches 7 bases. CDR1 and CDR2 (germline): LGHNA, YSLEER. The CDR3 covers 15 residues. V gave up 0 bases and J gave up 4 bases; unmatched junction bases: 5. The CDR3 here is CASSQDWRGSETQYF. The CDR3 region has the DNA TGCGCCAGCAGCCAAGATTGGCGGGGGTCAGAGACCCAGTACTTC.

The CDR3 sequence is CASSPGLAGGGTDTQYF. CDR3 in DNA: TGTGCCAGCAGCCCCGGACTAGCGGGGGGCGGGACAGATACGCAGTATTTT. The chain carries TRBV7-3 and TRBJ2-3; 14 bases match TRBD2. CDR1 SGHTA and CDR2 FQGTGA come from the germline V gene. Losses at the gene ends were 5 bases for V and 3 bases for J; bases not matched to a gene: 7. The CDR3 consists of 17 residues.

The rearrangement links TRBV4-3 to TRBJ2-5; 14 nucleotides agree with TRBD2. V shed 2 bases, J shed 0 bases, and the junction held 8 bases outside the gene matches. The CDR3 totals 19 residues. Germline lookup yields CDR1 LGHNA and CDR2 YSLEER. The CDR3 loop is CASSQLGLAGEPYQETQYF. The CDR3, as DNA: TGCGCCAGCAGCCAATTGGGACTAGCGGGGGAACCGTACCAAGAGACCCAGTACTTC.

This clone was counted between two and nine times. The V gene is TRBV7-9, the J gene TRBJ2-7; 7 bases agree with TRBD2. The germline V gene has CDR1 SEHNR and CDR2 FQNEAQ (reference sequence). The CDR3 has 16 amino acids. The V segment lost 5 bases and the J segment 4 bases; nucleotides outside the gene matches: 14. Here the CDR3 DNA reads TGTGCCAGCAGCACCGTGGGGGGGAAAGGAGGTTACGAGCAGTACTTC. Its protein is CASSTVGGKGGYEQYF.

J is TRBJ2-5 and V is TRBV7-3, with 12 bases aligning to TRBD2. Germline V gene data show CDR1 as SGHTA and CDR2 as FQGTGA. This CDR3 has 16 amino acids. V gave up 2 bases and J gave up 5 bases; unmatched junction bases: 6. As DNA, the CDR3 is TGTGCCAGCAGCTTAGGTCTAGCGGGGGGGCCCGAGACCCAGTACTTC. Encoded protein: CASSLGLAGGPETQYF.

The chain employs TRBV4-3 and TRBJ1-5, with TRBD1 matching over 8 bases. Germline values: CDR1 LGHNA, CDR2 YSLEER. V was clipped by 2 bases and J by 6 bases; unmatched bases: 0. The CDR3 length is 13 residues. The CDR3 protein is CASSQQGAQPQHF. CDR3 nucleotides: TGCGCCAGCAGCCAACAGGGGGCTCAGCCCCAGCATTTT.

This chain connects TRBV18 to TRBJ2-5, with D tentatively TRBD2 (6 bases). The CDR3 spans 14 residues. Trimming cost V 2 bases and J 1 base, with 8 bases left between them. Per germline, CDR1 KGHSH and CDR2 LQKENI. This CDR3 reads CASSPSTSQETQYF. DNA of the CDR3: TGTGCCAGCTCACCATCGACTAGCCAAGAGACCCAGTACTTC.

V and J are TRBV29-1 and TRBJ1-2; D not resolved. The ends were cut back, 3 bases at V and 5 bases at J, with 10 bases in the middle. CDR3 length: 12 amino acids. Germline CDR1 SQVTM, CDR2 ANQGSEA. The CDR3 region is CSVEEGPYGYTF. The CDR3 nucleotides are TGCAGCGTTGAGGAGGGCCCTTATGGCTACACCTTC.

The CDR3 protein is CASSSQVNTEAFF. As DNA, the CDR3 is TGTGCCAGCAGCTCGCAGGTGAACACTGAAGCTTTCTTT. V usage is TRBV11-2 and J usage is TRBJ1-1; no clear D gene. V lost 4 bases and J lost 0, with 6 bases in between. CDR1 and CDR2 from the germline V gene are SGHAT and FQNNGV. The CDR3 has 13 residues.

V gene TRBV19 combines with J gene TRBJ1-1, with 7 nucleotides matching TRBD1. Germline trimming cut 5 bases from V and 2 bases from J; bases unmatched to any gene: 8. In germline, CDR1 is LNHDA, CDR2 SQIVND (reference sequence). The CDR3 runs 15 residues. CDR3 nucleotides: TGTGCCAGTAGTGTCTCCGGGACAGTTAACACTGAAGCTTTCTTT. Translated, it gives CASSVSGTVNTEAFF.

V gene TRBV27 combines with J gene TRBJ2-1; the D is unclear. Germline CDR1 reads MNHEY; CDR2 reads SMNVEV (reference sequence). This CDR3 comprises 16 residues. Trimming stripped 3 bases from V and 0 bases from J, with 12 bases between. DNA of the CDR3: TGTGCCAGCAGTTTTATGGGCCCCCCCTCCTACAATGAGCAGTTCTTC. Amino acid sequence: CASSFMGPPSYNEQFF.

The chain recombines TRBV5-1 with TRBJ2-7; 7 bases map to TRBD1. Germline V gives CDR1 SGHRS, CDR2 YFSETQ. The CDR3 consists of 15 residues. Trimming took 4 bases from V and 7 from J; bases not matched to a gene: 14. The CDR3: CASSPFGQGDGEQYF. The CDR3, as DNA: TGCGCCAGCAGCCCGTTTGGGCAGGGGGATGGGGAGCAGTACTTC. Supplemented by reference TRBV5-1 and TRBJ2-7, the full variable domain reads KAGVTQTPRYLIKTRGQQVTLSCSPISGHRSVSWYQQTPGQGLQFLFEYFSETQRNKGNFPGRFSGRQFSNSRSEMNVSTLELGDSALYLCASSPFGQGDGEQYFGPGTRLTVT.

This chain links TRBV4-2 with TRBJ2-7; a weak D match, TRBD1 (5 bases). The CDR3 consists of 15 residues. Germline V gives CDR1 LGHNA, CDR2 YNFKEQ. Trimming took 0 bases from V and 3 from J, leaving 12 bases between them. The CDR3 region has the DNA TGTGCCAGCAGCCAAGATGCCAGGGCCATCTACGAGCAGTACTTC. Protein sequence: CASSQDARAIYEQYF.

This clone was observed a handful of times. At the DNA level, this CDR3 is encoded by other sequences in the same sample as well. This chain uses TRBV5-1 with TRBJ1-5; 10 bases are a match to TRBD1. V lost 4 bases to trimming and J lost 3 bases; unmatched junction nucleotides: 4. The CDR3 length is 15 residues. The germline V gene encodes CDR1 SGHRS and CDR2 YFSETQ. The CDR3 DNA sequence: TGCGCCAGCAGCCTCGGGACAGGGGACAATCAGCCCCAGCATTTT. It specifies CASSLGTGDNQPQHF. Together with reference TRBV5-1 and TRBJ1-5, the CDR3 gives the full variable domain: KAGVTQTPRYLIKTRGQQVTLSCSPISGHRSVSWYQQTPGQGLQFLFEYFSETQRNKGNFPGRFSGRQFSNSRSEMNVSTLELGDSALYLCASSLGTGDNQPQHFGDGTRLSIL.

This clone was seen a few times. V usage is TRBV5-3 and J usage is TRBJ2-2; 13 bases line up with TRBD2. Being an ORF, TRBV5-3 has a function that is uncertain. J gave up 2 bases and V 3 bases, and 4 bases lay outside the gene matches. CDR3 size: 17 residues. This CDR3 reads CARSSGTSGANTGELFF. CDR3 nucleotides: TGTGCCAGAAGCTCCGGGACTAGCGGGGCTAACACCGGGGAGCTGTTTTTT.

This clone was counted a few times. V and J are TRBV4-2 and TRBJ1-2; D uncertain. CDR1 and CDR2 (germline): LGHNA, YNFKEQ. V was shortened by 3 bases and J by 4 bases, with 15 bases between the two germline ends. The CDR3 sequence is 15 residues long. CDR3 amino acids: CASSHGGNRVYGYTF. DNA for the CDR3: TGTGCCAGCAGCCATGGAGGGAACCGGGTCTATGGCTACACCTTC.

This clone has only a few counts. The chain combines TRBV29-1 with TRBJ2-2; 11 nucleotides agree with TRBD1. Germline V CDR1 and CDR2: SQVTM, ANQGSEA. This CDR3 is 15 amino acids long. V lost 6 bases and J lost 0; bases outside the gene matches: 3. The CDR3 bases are TGCAGCGTGGGGGACAGGGGGTCGAACACCGGGGAGCTGTTTTTT. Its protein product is CSVGDRGSNTGELFF.

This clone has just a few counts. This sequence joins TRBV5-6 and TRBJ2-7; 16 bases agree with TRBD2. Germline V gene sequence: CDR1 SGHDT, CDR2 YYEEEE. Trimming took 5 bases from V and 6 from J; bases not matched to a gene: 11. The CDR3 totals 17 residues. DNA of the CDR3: TGTGCCAGCAGGGAAGTCCCGGGACTAGCGGGGGGGCGCGAGCAGTACTTC. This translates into CASREVPGLAGGREQYF.

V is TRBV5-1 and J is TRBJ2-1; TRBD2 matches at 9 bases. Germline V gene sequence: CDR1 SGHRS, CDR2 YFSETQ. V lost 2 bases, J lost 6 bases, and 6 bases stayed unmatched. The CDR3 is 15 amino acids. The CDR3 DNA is TGCGCCAGCAGCTTATTTGCGGGGGGGACCAATGAGCAGTTCTTC. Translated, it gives CASSLFAGGTNEQFF.

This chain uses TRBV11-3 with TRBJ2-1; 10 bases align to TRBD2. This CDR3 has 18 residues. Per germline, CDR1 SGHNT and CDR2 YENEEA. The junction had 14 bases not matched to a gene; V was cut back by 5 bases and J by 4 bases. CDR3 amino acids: CASSAYSRASGGYNEQFF. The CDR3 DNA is TGTGCCAGCAGCGCCTATAGTCGGGCTAGCGGGGGATACAATGAGCAGTTCTTC.

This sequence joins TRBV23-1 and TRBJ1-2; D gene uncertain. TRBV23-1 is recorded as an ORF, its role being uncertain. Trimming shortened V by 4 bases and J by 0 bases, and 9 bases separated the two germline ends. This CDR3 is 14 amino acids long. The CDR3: CASSLGEPNYGYTF. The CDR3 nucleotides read TGCGCCAGCAGTCTTGGAGAACCTAACTATGGCTACACCTTC.

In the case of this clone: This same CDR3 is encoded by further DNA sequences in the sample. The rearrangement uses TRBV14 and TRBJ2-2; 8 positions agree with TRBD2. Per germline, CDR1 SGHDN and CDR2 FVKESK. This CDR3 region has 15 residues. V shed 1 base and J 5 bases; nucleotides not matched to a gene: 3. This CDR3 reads CASSQVRGGTGELFF. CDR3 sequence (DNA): TGTGCCAGCAGCCAAGTTCGGGGGGGGACCGGGGAGCTGTTTTTT.

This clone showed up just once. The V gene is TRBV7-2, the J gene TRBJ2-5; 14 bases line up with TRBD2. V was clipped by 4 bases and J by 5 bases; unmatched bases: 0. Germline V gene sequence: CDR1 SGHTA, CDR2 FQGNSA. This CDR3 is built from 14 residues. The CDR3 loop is CASSWTSGGETQYF. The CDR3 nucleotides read TGTGCCAGCAGCTGGACTAGCGGGGGGGAGACCCAGTACTTC.